The source of this T cell receptor (beta chain) is a study of blood T cell repertoires in COVID-19. Across the study: Spain, Italy and the United States supplied samples that represented acute and convalescent COVID-19. The analysed material was cDNA or gDNA that came from T cells, B-cell-depleted T cells, or PBMCs.

Profiling relied on immunoSEQ multiplex PCR, and the TCRdb table lists in-frame clones only, not all of them. Of approximately 250,000 clones detected, approximately 80% appear once; the ten largest clones hold under 5%. CDR1 and CDR2 (germline): SQVTM, ANQGSEA. This CDR3 is 13 amino acids long. V shed 4 bases and J 9 bases; nucleotides not matched to a gene: 5. The rearrangement joins TRBV29-1 to TRBJ2-1, with 11 bases that match TRBD2. This TCR came from a man aged 55 to 70 with acute or convalescent COVID-19. The sample comprised peripheral blood. The CDR3 DNA reads TGCAGCGTTGTAGCGGGGGGGCGTGGTGAGCAGTTCTTC. Its protein product is CSVVAGGRGEQFF.